This T cell receptor (beta chain) was recovered during a study of control samples from healthy donors and cancer patients (dated by TCRdb to about 2020). Library generation was performed with the immunoSEQ multiplex PCR assay. The table comes from immuneACCESS by way of TCRdb, which keeps in-frame sequences with V and J called. Part of the clones is missing from these tables; in studies checked, under half for an unresolved V gene and the rest for unknown reasons. For this sample the table gives fewer than 200,000 clones, of which about 90% were detected only once. The ten largest clones add up to 12% of the sample. Including cysteine and phenylalanine, the CDR3 has 15 amino acids. Only CDR3 DNA is held: 45 bases, read in frame from base 1. Reading the germline V gene (reference sequence) gives CDR1 SEHNR and CDR2 FQNEAQ. V ends up 1 base short and J 3 bases short, with an unmatched junction base count of 5.

Concerning this clone: Its antigen is currently not known. No much larger clonotype is one base removed from it; base qualities were not supplied.

This sequence originates from a man aged 25-40 years in good health. Sequenced material: blood. This chain is built from TRBV7-9 and TRBJ1-1; 7 junctional bases match TRBD1. Read as DNA, the sequence is TGTGCCAGCAGCTTAGGGACACAGGGGTACACTGAAGCTTTCTTT. Protein translation: CASSLGTQGYTEAFF.